Detailed here is one T cell receptor beta chain. Its target is unknown. The assay was immunoSEQ multiplex PCR, and TCRdb's table has in-frame clones only and misses some. The profile shows approximately 31,000 clones, under 90% of them singletons. The sample belongs to a study of lymphopenia after photon versus proton radiotherapy. Study-wide findings and caveats: Relative stability marked proton patients; photon patients lost diversity and naive cells. Post-nadir diversity loss with photons came from oligoclonal expansion, particularly CD8+ Temra cells.

The V gene's germline CDR1 is MNHNS and CDR2 SASEGT. Trimming shortened V by 6 bases and J by 2 bases, and 4 bases separated the two germline ends. This CDR3 contains 12 residues. The source of this sequence is a woman in her seventies with pancreatic cancer. The rearrangement links TRBV6-1 to TRBJ1-4; D unresolved. The source was peripheral blood, collected from a patient treated with proton-based radiotherapy. DNA for the CDR3: TGTGCCAGCAGAGACACTAATGAAAAACTGTTTTTT. Its protein product is CASRDTNEKLFF.